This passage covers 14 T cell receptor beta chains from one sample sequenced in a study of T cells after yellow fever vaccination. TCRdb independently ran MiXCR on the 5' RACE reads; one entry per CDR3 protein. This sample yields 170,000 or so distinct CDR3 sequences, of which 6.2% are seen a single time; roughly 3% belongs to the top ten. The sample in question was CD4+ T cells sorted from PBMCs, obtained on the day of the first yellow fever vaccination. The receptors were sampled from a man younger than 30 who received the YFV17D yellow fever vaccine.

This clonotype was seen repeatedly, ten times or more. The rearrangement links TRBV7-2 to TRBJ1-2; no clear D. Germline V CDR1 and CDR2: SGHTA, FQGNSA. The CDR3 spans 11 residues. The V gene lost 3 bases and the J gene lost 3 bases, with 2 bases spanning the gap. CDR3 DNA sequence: TGTGCCAGCAGCTTTCACTATGGCTACACCTTC. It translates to CASSFHYGYTF.

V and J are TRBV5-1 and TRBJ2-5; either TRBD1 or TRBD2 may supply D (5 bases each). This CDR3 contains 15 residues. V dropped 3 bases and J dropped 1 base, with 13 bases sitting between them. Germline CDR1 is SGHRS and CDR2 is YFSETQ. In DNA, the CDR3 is TGCGCCAGCAGCTGGGGGACCGGCCCCCAAGAGACCCAGTACTTC. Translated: CASSWGTGPQETQYF.

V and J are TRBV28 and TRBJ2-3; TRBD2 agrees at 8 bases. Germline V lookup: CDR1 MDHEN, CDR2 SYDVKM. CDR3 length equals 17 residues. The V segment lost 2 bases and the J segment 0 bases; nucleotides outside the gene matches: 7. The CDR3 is CASSLNGLATSTDTQYF. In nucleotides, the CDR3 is TGTGCCAGCAGTTTAAATGGACTAGCTACTAGCACAGATACGCAGTATTTT.

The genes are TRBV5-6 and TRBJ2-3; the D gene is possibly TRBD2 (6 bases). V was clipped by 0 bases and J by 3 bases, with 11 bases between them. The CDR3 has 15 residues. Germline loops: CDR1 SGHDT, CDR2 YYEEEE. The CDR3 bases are TGTGCCAGCAGCTTGGACGGGGGACGGACAGATACGCAGTATTTT. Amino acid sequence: CASSLDGGRTDTQYF.

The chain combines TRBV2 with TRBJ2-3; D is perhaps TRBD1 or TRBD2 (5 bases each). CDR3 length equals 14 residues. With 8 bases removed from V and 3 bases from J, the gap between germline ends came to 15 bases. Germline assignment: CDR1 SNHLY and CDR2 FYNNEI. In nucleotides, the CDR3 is TGTGCCAGCCTCACCAGGGAGAGGACAGATACGCAGTATTTT. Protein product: CASLTRERTDTQYF.

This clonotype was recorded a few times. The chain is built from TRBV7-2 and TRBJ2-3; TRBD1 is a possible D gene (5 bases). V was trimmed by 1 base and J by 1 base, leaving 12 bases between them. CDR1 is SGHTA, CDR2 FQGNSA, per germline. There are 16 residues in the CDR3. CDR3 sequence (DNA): TGTGCCAGCAGCTTAGATAGGGGCCGGGGCACAGATACGCAGTATTTT. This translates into CASSLDRGRGTDTQYF.

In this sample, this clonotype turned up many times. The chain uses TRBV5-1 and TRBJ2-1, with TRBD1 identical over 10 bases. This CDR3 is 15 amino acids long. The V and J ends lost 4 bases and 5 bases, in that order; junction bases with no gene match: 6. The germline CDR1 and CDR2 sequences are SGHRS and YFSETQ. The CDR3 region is CASSLRDRGNNEQFF. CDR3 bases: TGCGCCAGCAGCCTCCGGGACAGGGGTAACAATGAGCAGTTCTTC.

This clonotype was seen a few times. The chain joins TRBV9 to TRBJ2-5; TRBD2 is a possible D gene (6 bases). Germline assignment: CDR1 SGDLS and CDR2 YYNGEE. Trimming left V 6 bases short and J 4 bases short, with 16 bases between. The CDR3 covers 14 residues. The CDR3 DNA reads TGTGCCAGCAACCGACTTAGCGGTGGAGAGACCCAGTACTTC. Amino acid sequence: CASNRLSGGETQYF.

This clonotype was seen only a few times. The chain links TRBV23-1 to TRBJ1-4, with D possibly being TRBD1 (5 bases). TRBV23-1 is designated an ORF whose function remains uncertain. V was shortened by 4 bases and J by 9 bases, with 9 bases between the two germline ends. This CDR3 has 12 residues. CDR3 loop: CASSPGVQKLFF. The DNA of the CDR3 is TGCGCCAGCAGTCCGGGGGTTCAAAAACTGTTTTTT.

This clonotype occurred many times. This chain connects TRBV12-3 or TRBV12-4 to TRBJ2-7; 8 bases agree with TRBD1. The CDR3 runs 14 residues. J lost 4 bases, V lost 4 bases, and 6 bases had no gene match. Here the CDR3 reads CASSSRTGRYEQYF. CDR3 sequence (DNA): TGTGCCAGCAGTTCCCGGACAGGGAGGTACGAGCAGTACTTC.

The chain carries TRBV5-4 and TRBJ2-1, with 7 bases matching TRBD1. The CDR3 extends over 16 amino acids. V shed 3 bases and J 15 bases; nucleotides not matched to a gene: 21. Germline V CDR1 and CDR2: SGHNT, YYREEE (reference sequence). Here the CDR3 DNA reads TGTGCCAGCAGCTCTGCTGCAAGTGACAGGGTCCGAATACGGTTCTTC. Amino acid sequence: CASSSAASDRVRIRFF. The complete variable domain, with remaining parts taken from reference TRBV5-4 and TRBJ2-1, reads ETGVTQSPTHLIKTRGQQVTLRCSSQSGHNTVSWYQQALGQGPQFIFQYYREEENGRGNFPPRFSGLQFPNYSSELNVNALELDDSALYLCASSSAASDRVRIRFFGPGTRLTVL.

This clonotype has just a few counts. The DNA of the CDR3 is TGTGCCAGCAGTTACTCGGTGGGGAACACTGAAGCTTTCTTT. Translation: CASSYSVGNTEAFF. V gene TRBV6-5 combines with J gene TRBJ1-1, with no clear D. The CDR3 consists of 14 residues. Looked up from germline, CDR1 is MNHEY and CDR2 is SVGAGI. V was trimmed by 0 bases and J by 1 base, leaving 6 bases between them.

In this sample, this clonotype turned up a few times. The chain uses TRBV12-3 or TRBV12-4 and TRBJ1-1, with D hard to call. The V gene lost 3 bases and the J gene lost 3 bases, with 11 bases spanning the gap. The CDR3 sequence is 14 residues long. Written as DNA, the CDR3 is TGTGCCAGCAGTTTGTCCCCTAGGGACACTGAAGCTTTCTTT. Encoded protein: CASSLSPRDTEAFF.

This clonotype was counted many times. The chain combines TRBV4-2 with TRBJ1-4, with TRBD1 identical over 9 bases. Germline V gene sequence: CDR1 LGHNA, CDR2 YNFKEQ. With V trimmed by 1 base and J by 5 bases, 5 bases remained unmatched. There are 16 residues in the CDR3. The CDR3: CASSQGSGQGNEKLFF. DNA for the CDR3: TGTGCCAGCAGCCAAGGGTCCGGACAGGGGAATGAAAAACTGTTTTTT.